The clone carrying this T cell receptor (beta chain) was counted between two and nine times. These data belong to a study of blood T cell repertoires in COVID-19. V was cut by 8 bases and J by 4 bases, with 14 bases left in between. CDR3 size: 13 residues. The V gene's germline CDR1 is SNHLY and CDR2 FYNNEI. Original processing methods: Scientists estimated how many nucleated cells there were by amplifying reference gene primers. Sequencing used immunoSEQ multiplex PCR; TCRdb keeps in-frame clones, though not all of them. V, J and clone size were drawn from that table, and D and trimming were deduced from the DNA. The sample includes approximately 150,000 clones, approximately 90% of them seen just once.

What was sequenced was peripheral blood. The source of this sequence is a middle-aged man with active or convalescent COVID-19. This chain joins TRBV2 and TRBJ1-1; maybe TRBD1 (5 bases). CDR3 in amino acids: CASAERGGTEAFF. Here the CDR3 DNA reads TGTGCCAGCGCTGAAAGGGGTGGCACTGAAGCTTTCTTT. The entire variable domain, with the rest obtained from reference TRBV2 and TRBJ1-1, is as follows: EPEVTQTPSHQVTQMGQEVILRCVPISNHLYFYWYRQILGQKVEFLVSFYNNEISEKSEIFDDQFSVERPDGSNFTLKIRSTKLEDSAMYFCASAERGGTEAFFGQGTRLTVV.